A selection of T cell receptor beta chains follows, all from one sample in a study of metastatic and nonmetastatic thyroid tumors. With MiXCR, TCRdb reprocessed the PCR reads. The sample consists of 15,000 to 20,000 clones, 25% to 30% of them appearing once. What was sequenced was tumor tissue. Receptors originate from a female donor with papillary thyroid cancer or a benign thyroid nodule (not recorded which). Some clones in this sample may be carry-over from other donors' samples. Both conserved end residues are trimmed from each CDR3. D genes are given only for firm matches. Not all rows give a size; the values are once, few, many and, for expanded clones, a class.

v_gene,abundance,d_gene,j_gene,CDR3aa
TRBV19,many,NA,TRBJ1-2,ASSRNSRDRNNYGYT
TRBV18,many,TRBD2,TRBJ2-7,ASSPAGTSLGEQY
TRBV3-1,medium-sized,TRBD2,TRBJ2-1,ASSRLAGGIEQF
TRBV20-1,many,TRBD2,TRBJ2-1,SARDRRGVSYNEQF
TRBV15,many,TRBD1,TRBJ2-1,ATSRGQGVAYNEQF
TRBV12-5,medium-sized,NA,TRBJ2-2,ASGLGQGETTGELF
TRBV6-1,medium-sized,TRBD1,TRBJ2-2,ASSSTGGAGELF
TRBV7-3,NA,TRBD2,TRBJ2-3,ASSLTASGGWRTDTQY
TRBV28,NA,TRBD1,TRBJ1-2,ASSDRDSQNYGYT
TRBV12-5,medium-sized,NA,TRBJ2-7,ASGQLN
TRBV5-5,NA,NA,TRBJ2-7,ACSPQRGAFYEQY
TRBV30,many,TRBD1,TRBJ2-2,AWSRDRGSGGELF
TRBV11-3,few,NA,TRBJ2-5,ASSLYPGDKETQY
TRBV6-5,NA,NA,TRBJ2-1,ASSDSGTRQF
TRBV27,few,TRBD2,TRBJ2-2,ASTYSGILTGELF
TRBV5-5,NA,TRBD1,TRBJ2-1,ASSSPTGGANNEQF
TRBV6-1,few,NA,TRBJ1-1,ASSTRHGSVANTEAF
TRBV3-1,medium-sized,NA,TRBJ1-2,ASSQGSANYGYT
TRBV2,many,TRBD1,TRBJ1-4,ASRKGQGEEKLF
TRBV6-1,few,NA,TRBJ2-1,ASGEAIIYNEQF
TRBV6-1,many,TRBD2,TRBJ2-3,ASRLAKNTDTQY
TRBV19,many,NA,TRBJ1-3,ASSIHAGTGNTIY
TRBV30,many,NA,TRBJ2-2,AWSRRGGTGELF
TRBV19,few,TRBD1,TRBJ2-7,ASSTDRGGEQY
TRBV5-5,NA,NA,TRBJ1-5,ASSLTGSQNQPQH
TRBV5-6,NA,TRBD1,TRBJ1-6,ASSWDRGLTPLH
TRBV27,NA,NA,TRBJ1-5,ASRTLSNQPQH
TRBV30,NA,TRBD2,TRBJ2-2,AWSVAGRDTGELF
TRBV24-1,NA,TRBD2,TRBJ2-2,ATSDPRGGVYTGELF
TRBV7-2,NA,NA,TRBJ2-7,ASSFSEVYEQY
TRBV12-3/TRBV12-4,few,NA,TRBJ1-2,ASSLWGVVYCYT
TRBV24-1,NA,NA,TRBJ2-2,ATSEEPDTGELF
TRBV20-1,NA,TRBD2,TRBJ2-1,SARGPKREGVNEQF
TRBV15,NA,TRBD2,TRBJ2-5,ATSIIAGETQY
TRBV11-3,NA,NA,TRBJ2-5,ASSRGLEETQY
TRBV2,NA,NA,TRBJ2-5,ASTWAQGETQY
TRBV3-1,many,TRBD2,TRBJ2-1,ASSQGVWGGGRARNEQF
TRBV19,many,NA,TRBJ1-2,ASSIVSGQYGYGYT
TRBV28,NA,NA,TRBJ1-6,ASSPVWGFVGNSPLH
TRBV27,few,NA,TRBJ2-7,ASSLLGGSYEQY
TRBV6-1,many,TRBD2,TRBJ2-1,ASSLLAGVNNEQF
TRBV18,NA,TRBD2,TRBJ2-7,ASSPNSGPYEQY
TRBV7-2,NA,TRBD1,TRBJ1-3,ASGQGGSGNTIY
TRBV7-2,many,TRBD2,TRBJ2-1,ASSFPRLARYNEQF
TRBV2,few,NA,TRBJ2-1,ASRLRTVRYNEQF
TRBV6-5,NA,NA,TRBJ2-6,LSGANVLT
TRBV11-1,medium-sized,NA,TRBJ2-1,ASSSVGNRVVNEQF
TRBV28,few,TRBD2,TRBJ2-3,ASSSGLAGEFGTDTQY
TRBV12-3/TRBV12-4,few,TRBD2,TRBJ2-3,ASSSSTSGATDTQY
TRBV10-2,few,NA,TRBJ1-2,SSGETAYNYGYT
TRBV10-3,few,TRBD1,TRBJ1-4,AISPHFSGTVEKLF
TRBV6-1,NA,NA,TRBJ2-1,ASSETLVGGPYEQF